The 23 T cell receptor beta chains in this list originate from one sample, sequenced in a study of T cell responses to AZD1222 COVID-19 vaccine. Only in-frame clones appear in the TCRdb table, and some are missing; sequencing was by immunoSEQ multiplex PCR. This sample yields some 130,000 clones, of which nearly 90% are seen a single time; about 9.5% belongs to the top ten. Source: peripheral blood, taken 28 days after the second AZD1222 dose. Receptors originate from an adult who received the AZD1222 COVID-19 vaccine.

CDR3 coding DNA: TGTGCCAGCAGCTCCATCAAGGGTCGGAGGGAGACCCAGTACTTC. This sequence encodes CASSSIKGRRETQYF. J is TRBJ2-5 and V is TRBV11-2; D perhaps matches TRBD2 (5 bases). The CDR3 spans 15 residues. V was shortened by 4 bases and J by 5 bases, with 17 bases between the two germline ends. Per germline, CDR1 SGHAT and CDR2 FQNNGV.

The chain employs TRBV6-1 and TRBJ1-3, with D uncertain. CDR1 and CDR2 from the germline V gene are MNHNS and SASEGT. V was trimmed by 2 bases and J by 0 bases, leaving 8 bases between them. The CDR3 has 15 residues. CDR3 bases: TGTGCCAGCAGTGAATATGAGGGCTCTGGAAACACCATATATTTT. The encoded protein is CASSEYEGSGNTIYF.

The V gene is TRBV5-1, the J gene TRBJ1-2; D remains ambiguous. Trimming stripped 2 bases from V and 4 bases from J, with 9 bases between. This CDR3 has 13 residues. CDR1 and CDR2 (germline): SGHRS, YFSETQ. CDR3 loop: CASSFLQPYGYTF. The CDR3 coding sequence is TGCGCCAGCAGCTTTCTGCAGCCCTATGGCTACACCTTC.

This clone was picked up one time. V usage is TRBV4-1 and J usage is TRBJ1-2, with D possibly TRBD1 on 6 matching bases. The CDR3 consists of 18 residues. V was clipped by 0 bases and J by 4 bases, with 21 bases between them. The germline V gene encodes CDR1 MGHRA and CDR2 YSYEKL. Here the CDR3 DNA reads TGCGCCAGCAGCCAAGACTCTAGGAGGGGGGAGATAGGCTATGGCTACACCTTC. Its protein is CASSQDSRRGEIGYGYTF.

The chain has TRBV29-1 and TRBJ1-2, with no clear D. CDR3 size: 12 residues. The germline CDR1 and CDR2 sequences are SQVTM and ANQGSEA. Trimming cost V 6 bases and J 0 bases, with 8 bases left between them. CDR3 nucleotide sequence: TGCAGCGTATCATCAGCTAACTATGGCTACACCTTC. It yields the protein CSVSSANYGYTF. The full variable domain, with the rest looked up from reference TRBV29-1 and TRBJ1-2, is SAVISQKPSRDICQRGTSLTIQCQVDSQVTMMFWYRQQPGQSLTLIATANQGSEATYESGFVIDKFPISRPNLTFSTLTVSNMSPEDSSIYLCSVSSANYGYTFGSGTRLTVV.

V is TRBV14 and J is TRBJ1-1, with D uncertain. In germline, CDR1 is SGHDN, CDR2 FVKESK. The CDR3 extends over 13 amino acids. With 7 bases removed from V and 1 base from J, the gap between germline ends came to 10 bases. CDR3 loop: CASKWAWNTEAFF. The DNA for the CDR3 is TGTGCCAGCAAGTGGGCATGGAACACTGAAGCTTTCTTT.

J is TRBJ2-1 and V is TRBV29-1; D may be TRBD1 (7 bases). This CDR3 comprises 17 residues. The V gene lost 6 bases and the J gene lost 0 bases, with 21 bases spanning the gap. In germline, CDR1 is SQVTM, CDR2 ANQGSEA. The CDR3 spells CSVHRGGTEDSYNEQFF. The CDR3 DNA reads TGCAGCGTCCACAGGGGAGGCACGGAAGACTCCTACAATGAGCAGTTCTTC.

This rearrangement joins TRBV15 to TRBJ2-4; the D is unclear. This CDR3 contains 16 residues. Germline V gene data show CDR1 as LNHNV and CDR2 as YYDKDF (reference sequence). Trimming shortened V by 0 bases and J by 1 base, and 10 bases separated the two germline ends. CDR3 DNA: TGTGCCACCAGCAGAGATCAGGAGACGGCCAAAAACATTCAGTACTTC. Its translation is CATSRDQETAKNIQYF. The full variable domain, its missing parts supplied by reference TRBV15 and TRBJ2-4, is DAMVIQNPRYQVTQFGKPVTLSCSQTLNHNVMYWYQQKSSQAPKLLFHYYDKDFNNEADTPDNFQSRRPNTSFCFLDIRSPGLGDTAMYLCATSRDQETAKNIQYFGAGTRLSVL.

The genes are TRBV9 and TRBJ2-7; D is unresolved. From germline, CDR1 is SGDLS and CDR2 YYNGEE. The V end was cut by 4 bases, the J end by 6 bases, with 8 bases between. The CDR3 is made up of 11 amino acids. This CDR3 is CASSPIGEQYF. CDR3 in DNA: TGTGCCAGCAGCCCGATTGGCGAGCAGTACTTC.

In this sample, this clone turned up once. This chain uses TRBV20-1 with TRBJ2-1; possibly TRBD1 for D (6 bases). Per the germline V gene, CDR1 is DFQATT and CDR2 is SNEGSKA (reference sequence). The CDR3 length is 11 residues. V dropped 7 bases and J dropped 10 bases, with 14 bases sitting between them. The CDR3 loop reads CSVSRGWEQFF. Written as DNA, the CDR3 is TGCAGTGTTTCCAGGGGTTGGGAGCAGTTCTTC.

For this clone: At one boundary the junction diverges from the germline segment, which might be a read error. The genes are TRBV18 and TRBJ2-7, with 7 bases that match TRBD1. The CDR3 loop spans 15 amino acids. Germline lookup yields CDR1 KGHSH and CDR2 LQKENI. Here the CDR3 reads CASTTDWGQSYEQHF. The CDR3, as DNA: TGTGCCAGTACCACCGATTGGGGACAGTCCTACGAGCAGCACTTC.

The chain is built from TRBV3-1 (or the pseudogene TRBV3-2) and TRBJ2-1, with a tentative D call TRBD2 (5 bases). Looked up from germline, CDR1 is LGHDT and CDR2 is YNNKEL (reference sequence). The CDR3 is made up of 17 amino acids. With 2 bases removed from V and 7 bases from J, the gap between germline ends came to 21 bases. The CDR3 bases are TGTGCCAGCAGCCAATGGCCCAATACAATGTCGGGAAATGAGCAGTTCTTC. Protein: CASSQWPNTMSGNEQFF.

The chain has TRBV29-1 and TRBJ1-2; no firm D call. There are 12 residues in the CDR3. The germline CDR1 and CDR2 sequences are SQVTM and ANQGSEA. The V end lost 4 bases, the J end lost 4 bases, and 10 bases lay between the germline ends. The CDR3 protein is CSVARPPYGYTF. For the CDR3, the DNA is TGCAGCGTTGCTCGCCCCCCCTATGGCTACACCTTC.

The rearrangement uses TRBV6-5 and TRBJ1-3; no definite D call. V was cut by 0 bases and J by 0 bases, with 9 bases left in between. Germline V gene data show CDR1 as MNHEY and CDR2 as SVGAGI. The CDR3 totals 16 residues. CDR3: CASSYSSSSSGNTIYF. Here the CDR3 DNA reads TGTGCCAGCAGTTACTCGAGTTCGAGCTCTGGAAACACCATATATTTT.

This clone was recorded only once. CDR3 coding DNA: TGTGCCAGCAGTTTATATGACGGGGAGCTGTTTTTT. It specifies CASSLYDGELFF. The V and J genes are TRBV27 and TRBJ2-2; D uncertain. Trimming cost V 1 base and J 7 bases, with 4 bases left between them. In germline, CDR1 is MNHEY, CDR2 SMNVEV (reference sequence). The CDR3 loop spans 12 amino acids.

The sample holds one count of this clone. The chain carries TRBV12-5 and TRBJ2-2, with D unclear. The germline gives CDR1 LGHNT, CDR2 FRNRAP. With 1 base removed from V and 10 bases from J, the gap between germline ends came to 10 bases. The CDR3 extends over 13 amino acids. CDR3 in DNA: TGTGCTAGTGGTTTGGCGGTCAGCTTGGAGCTGTTTTTT. Its protein is CASGLAVSLELFF.

This clone was seen a single time. The chain is built from TRBV3-1 (or the pseudogene TRBV3-2) and TRBJ2-6, with 7 bases aligning to TRBD1. V shed 4 bases and J 2 bases; nucleotides not matched to a gene: 5. The CDR3 spans 16 residues. Per the germline V gene, CDR1 is LGHDT and CDR2 is YNNKEL (reference sequence). The CDR3 is CASSLIDRAGANVLTF. CDR3 sequence (DNA): TGTGCCAGCAGCCTCATAGACAGGGCTGGGGCCAACGTCCTGACTTTC.

This chain uses TRBV3-1 (or the pseudogene TRBV3-2) with TRBJ1-2; D is perhaps TRBD1 (6 bases). V was trimmed by 4 bases and J by 8 bases, leaving 14 bases between them. The CDR3 has 13 amino acids. The germline CDR1 and CDR2 sequences are LGHDT and YNNKEL (reference sequence). CDR3 DNA sequence: TGTGCCAGCAGCCCAGGGGATTCCGGCGGCTACACCTTC. Translated, it gives CASSPGDSGGYTF.

This clone appeared once. The chain employs TRBV6-6 and TRBJ2-7, with D possibly TRBD1 on 6 matching bases. This CDR3 is built from 15 residues. The germline CDR1 and CDR2 sequences are MNHNY and SVGAGI (reference sequence). Trimming removed 6 bases at V and 1 base at J, with 16 bases between. The CDR3 protein is CASSRPRGHSYEQYF. CDR3 sequence (DNA): TGTGCCAGCAGCCGACCCCGGGGACATTCCTACGAGCAGTACTTC.

The gene calls are TRBV6-5 and TRBJ1-1, with a weak D call TRBD1 (6 bases). The CDR3 totals 14 residues. CDR1 and CDR2 from the germline V gene are MNHEY and SVGAGI. V lost 6 bases, J lost 0 bases, and 11 bases lay in between. This chain's CDR3 is CASRGTGLNTEAFF. The DNA of the CDR3 is TGTGCCAGCAGGGGTACAGGGTTGAACACTGAAGCTTTCTTT.

This rearrangement joins TRBV19 to TRBJ1-5, with D hard to call. Germline V gene data show CDR1 as LNHDA and CDR2 as SQIVND (reference sequence). This CDR3 has 14 residues. The V end lost 3 bases, the J end lost 9 bases, and 15 bases lay between the germline ends. The CDR3 protein is CASSIIGGPRPQHF. The CDR3 nucleotides are TGTGCCAGTAGTATCATTGGCGGCCCCAGGCCCCAGCATTTT.

The chain couples TRBV18 to TRBJ2-2, with TRBD2 matching 7 bases. Looked up from germline, CDR1 is KGHSH and CDR2 is LQKENI. J lost 5 bases, V lost 1 base, and 10 bases had no gene match. CDR3 size: 17 residues. The CDR3 nucleotides are TGTGCCAGCTCACCACGGGCTAGCGGTCCGAGGACCGGGGAGCTGTTTTTT. As protein: CASSPRASGPRTGELFF.

The chain employs TRBV6-5 and TRBJ1-3, with unresolved D. The CDR3 contains 11 residues. Trimming removed 7 bases from V and 5 bases from J, with 6 bases in between. CDR1 is MNHEY, CDR2 SVGAGI, per germline. CDR3 in DNA: TGTGCCAGCATAGGGCGAAACACCATATATTTT. This sequence encodes CASIGRNTIYF.